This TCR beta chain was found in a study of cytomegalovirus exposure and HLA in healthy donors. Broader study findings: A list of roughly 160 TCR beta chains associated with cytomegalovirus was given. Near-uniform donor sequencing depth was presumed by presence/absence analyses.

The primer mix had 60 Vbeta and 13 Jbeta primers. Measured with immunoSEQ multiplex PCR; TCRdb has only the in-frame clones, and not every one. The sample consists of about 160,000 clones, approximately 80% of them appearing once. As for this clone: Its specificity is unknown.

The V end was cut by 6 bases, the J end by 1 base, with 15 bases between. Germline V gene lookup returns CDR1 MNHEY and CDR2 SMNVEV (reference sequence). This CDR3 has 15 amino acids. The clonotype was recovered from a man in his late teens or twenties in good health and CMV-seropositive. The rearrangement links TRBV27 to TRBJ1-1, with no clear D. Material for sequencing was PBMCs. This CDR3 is CASSQTAGWNTEAFF. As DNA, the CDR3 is TGTGCCAGCAGCCAGACGGCGGGATGGAACACTGAAGCTTTCTTT.